A selection of T cell receptor beta chains follows, all from one sample in a study of blood T cell repertoires in COVID-19. Libraries were prepared by immunoSEQ multiplex PCR; TCRdb keeps only in-frame clonotypes and omits some of them. The profile shows roughly 100,000 clones, under 80% of them singletons. Sequencing was done on a sample of peripheral blood. The receptor set was obtained from a woman aged 65 to 85 with acute or convalescent COVID-19. Both conserved end residues are part of each CDR3. The D gene is left open where the match is weak. Size is omitted from some rows. Given values are once, few, many or a class for expanded clones.

D | J | size | V | CDR3 | DNA
TRBD1 | TRBJ1-5 | . | TRBV19 | CASKQGARVLVDQPQHF | TGTGCCAGCAAACAGGGGGCGAGAGTCTTGGTAGACCAGCCCCAGCATTTT
TRBD1 | TRBJ1-3 | . | TRBV3-1/TRBV3-2 | CASSLTGVDGNTIYF | TGTGCCAGCAGTCTTACAGGGGTTGACGGAAACACCATATATTTT
. | TRBJ2-7 | . | TRBV27 | CASRPLDPGHSYEQYF | TGTGCCAGCAGACCCTTGGACCCAGGACACTCCTACGAGCAGTACTTC
. | TRBJ2-3 | . | TRBV3-1/TRBV3-2 | CASSPNPSGDTQYF | TGTGCCAGCAGCCCCAACCCGAGTGGAGATACGCAGTATTTT
TRBD1 | TRBJ2-7 | few | TRBV28 | CASSRGQVDEQYF | TGTGCCAGCAGTAGGGGACAGGTCGACGAGCAGTACTTC
TRBD2 | TRBJ2-5 | . | TRBV6-2/TRBV6-3 | CASSYGRGADETQYF | TGTGCCAGCAGTTACGGGCGGGGGGCGGATGAGACCCAGTACTTC
TRBD2 | TRBJ2-3 | . | TRBV14 | CASSPRLAGNTQYF | TGTGCCAGCAGCCCAAGACTAGCGGGTAATACGCAGTATTTT
. | TRBJ2-3 | . | TRBV11-3 | CASSLQGDTQYF | TGTGCCAGCAGTTTACAGGGAGATACGCAGTATTTT
TRBD1 | TRBJ1-1 | . | TRBV3-1/TRBV3-2 | CASSQVRTGGTEAFF | TGTGCCAGCAGCCAGGTCCGGACAGGGGGCACTGAAGCTTTCTTT
TRBD1 | TRBJ1-1 | . | TRBV5-8 | CASLGQGAAEAFF | TGTGCCAGCCTCGGACAGGGGGCAGCTGAAGCTTTCTTT
TRBD2 | TRBJ2-5 | . | TRBV6-2/TRBV6-3 | CASSLILPSGGGQETQYF | TGTGCCAGCAGCCTAATACTTCCTAGCGGGGGGGGCCAAGAGACCCAGTACTTC
. | TRBJ1-4 | . | TRBV28 | CASIVGGQGITRVEKLFF | TGTGCCAGCATTGTCGGGGGGCAGGGTATAACCCGTGTTGAAAAACTGTTTTTT
. | TRBJ2-1 | once | TRBV4-1 | CASSQETVGARYNEQFF | TGCGCCAGCAGCCAAGAAACGGTAGGGGCGCGGTACAATGAGCAGTTCTTC
TRBD1 | TRBJ1-2 | . | TRBV19 | CASSDRGYYGYTF | TGTGCCAGTAGCGACAGGGGCTACTATGGCTACACCTTC
. | TRBJ1-3 | . | TRBV9 | CASSVARSGNTIYF | TGTGCCAGCAGCGTAGCCAGGTCTGGAAACACCATATATTTT
. | TRBJ1-2 | . | TRBV6-1 | CASSETGNIGYTF | TGTGCCAGCAGTGAAACAGGGAATATTGGCTACACCTTC